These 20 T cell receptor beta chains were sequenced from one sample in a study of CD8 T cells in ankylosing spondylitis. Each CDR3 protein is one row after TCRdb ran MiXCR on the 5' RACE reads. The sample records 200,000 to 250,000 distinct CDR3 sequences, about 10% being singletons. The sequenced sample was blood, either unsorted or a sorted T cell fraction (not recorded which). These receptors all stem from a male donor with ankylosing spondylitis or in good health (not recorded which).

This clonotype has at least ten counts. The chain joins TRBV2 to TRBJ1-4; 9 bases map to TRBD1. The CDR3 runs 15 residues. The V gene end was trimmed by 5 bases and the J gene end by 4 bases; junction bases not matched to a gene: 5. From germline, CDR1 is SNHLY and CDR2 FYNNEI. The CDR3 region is CASSPGDRVNEKLFF. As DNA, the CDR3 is TGTGCCAGCAGTCCCGGGGACAGGGTTAATGAAAAACTGTTTTTT.

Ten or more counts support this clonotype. For the CDR3, the DNA is TGCAGTGCTAGAGATCTGACGGTCGGCACAGATACGCAGTATTTT. It encodes CSARDLTVGTDTQYF. The chain combines TRBV20-1 with TRBJ2-3, with unresolved D. Trimming stripped 0 bases from V and 1 base from J, with 11 bases between. The CDR3 is made up of 15 amino acids. The germline gives CDR1 DFQATT, CDR2 SNEGSKA (reference sequence).

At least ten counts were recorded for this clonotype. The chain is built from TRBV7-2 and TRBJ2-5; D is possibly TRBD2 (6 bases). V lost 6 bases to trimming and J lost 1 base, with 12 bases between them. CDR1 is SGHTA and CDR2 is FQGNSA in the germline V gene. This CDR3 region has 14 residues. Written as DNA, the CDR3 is TGTGCCAGCAGGAGTAGCGGATCCCAAGAGACCCAGTACTTC. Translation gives CASRSSGSQETQYF.

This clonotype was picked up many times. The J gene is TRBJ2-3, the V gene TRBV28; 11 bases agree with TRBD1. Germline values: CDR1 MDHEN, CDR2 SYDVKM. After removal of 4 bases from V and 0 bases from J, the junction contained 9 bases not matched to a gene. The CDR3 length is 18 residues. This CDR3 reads CASSSQAGTGGSTDTQYF. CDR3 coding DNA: TGTGCCAGCAGTTCACAAGCCGGGACAGGGGGTAGCACAGATACGCAGTATTTT.

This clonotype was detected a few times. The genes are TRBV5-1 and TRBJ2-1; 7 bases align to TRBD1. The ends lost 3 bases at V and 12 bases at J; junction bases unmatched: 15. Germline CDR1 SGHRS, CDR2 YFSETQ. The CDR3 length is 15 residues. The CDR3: CASSSEIGQAGGQFF. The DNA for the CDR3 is TGCGCCAGCAGCTCGGAAATCGGACAGGCCGGTGGGCAGTTCTTC. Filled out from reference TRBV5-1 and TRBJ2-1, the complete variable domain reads KAGVTQTPRYLIKTRGQQVTLSCSPISGHRSVSWYQQTPGQGLQFLFEYFSETQRNKGNFPGRFSGRQFSNSRSEMNVSTLELGDSALYLCASSSEIGQAGGQFFGPGTRLTVL.

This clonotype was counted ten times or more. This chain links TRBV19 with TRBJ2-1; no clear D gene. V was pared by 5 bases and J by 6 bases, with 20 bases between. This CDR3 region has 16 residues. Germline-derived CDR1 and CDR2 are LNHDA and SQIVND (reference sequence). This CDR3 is CASSPQSGLITNEQFF. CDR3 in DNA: TGTGCCAGTAGTCCCCAATCAGGCCTAATCACCAATGAGCAGTTCTTC.

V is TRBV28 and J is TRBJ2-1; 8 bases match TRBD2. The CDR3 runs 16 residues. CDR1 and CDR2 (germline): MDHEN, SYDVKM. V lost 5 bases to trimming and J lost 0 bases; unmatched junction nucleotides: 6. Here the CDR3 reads CASSGLAGGSYNEQFF. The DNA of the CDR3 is TGTGCCAGCAGTGGGCTGGCGGGGGGCTCCTACAATGAGCAGTTCTTC. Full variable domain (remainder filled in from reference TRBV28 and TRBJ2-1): DVKVTQSSRYLVKRTGEKVFLECVQDMDHENMFWYRQDPGLGLRLIYFSYDVKMKEKGDIPEGYSVSREKKERFSLILESASTNQTSMYLCASSGLAGGSYNEQFFGPGTRLTVL.

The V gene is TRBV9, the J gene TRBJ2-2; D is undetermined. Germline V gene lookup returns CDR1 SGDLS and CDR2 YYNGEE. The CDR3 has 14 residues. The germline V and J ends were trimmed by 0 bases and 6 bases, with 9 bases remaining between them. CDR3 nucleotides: TGTGCCAGCAGCGTAGGGCAGGTCTCCGGGGAGCTGTTTTTT. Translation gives CASSVGQVSGELFF.

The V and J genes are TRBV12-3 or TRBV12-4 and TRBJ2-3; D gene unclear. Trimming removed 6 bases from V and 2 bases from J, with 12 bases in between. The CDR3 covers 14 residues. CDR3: CASSPDLTTDTQYF. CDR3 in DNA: TGTGCCAGCAGCCCGGACCTAACCACAGATACGCAGTATTTT.

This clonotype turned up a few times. The CDR3 region has the DNA TGTGCCAGCACCCCGACAGGGGGCTCAATGAACACTGAAGCTTTCTTT. As protein: CASTPTGGSMNTEAFF. The chain joins TRBV7-2 to TRBJ1-1; 10 bases are shared with TRBD1. The length of the CDR3 is 16 residues. Germline CDR1 SGHTA, CDR2 FQGNSA. V was clipped by 7 bases and J by 0 bases; unmatched bases: 8.

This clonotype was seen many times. The CDR3 DNA reads as TGCGCCAGCAGCCCGGCACGACAGGGCGCGGGAACAGATACGCAGTATTTT. It yields the protein CASSPARQGAGTDTQYF. This chain links TRBV5-1 with TRBJ2-3, with D tentatively TRBD1 (7 bases). V was trimmed by 4 bases and J by 3 bases, leaving 21 bases between them. The CDR3 consists of 17 residues. CDR1 and CDR2 from the germline V gene are SGHRS and YFSETQ.

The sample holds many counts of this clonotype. This CDR3 reads CASSRLLSGGAYNEQFF. DNA of the CDR3: TGTGCCAGCAGTAGACTGCTTAGCGGGGGAGCCTACAATGAGCAGTTCTTC. V usage is TRBV6-1 and J usage is TRBJ2-1; 9 bases map to TRBD2. Trimming took 5 bases from V and 2 from J; bases not matched to a gene: 10. This CDR3 is built from 17 residues. The V gene's germline CDR1 is MNHNS and CDR2 SASEGT.

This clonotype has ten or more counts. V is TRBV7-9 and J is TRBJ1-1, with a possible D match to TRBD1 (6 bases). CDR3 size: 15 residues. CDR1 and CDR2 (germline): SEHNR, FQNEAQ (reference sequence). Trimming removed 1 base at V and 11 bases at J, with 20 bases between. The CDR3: CASSLEPEQGSAAFF. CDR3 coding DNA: TGTGCCAGCAGCTTAGAACCCGAACAGGGCTCGGCGGCTTTCTTT. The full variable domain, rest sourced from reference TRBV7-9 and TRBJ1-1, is DTGVSQNPRHKITKRGQNVTFRCDPISEHNRLYWYRQTLGQGPEFLTYFQNEAQLEKSRLLSDRFSAERPKGSFSTLEIQRTEQGDSAMYLCASSLEPEQGSAAFFGQGTRLTVV.

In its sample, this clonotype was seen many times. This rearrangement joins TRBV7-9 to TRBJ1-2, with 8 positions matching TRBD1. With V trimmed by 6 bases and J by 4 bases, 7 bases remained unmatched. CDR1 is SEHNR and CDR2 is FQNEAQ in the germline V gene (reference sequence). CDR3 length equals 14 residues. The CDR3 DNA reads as TGTGCCAGCAGTGGACAGGGAGAGGGCTATGGCTACACCTTC. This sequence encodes CASSGQGEGYGYTF.

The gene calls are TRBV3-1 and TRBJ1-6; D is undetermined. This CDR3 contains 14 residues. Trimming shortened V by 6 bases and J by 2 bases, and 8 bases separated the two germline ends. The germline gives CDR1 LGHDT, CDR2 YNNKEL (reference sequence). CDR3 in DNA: TGTGCCAGCAGTGACATCCCCTATAATTCACCCCTCCACTTT. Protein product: CASSDIPYNSPLHF. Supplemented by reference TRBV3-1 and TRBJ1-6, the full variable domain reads DTAVSQTPKYLVTQMGNDKSIKCEQNLGHDTMYWYKQDSKKFLKIMFSYNNKELIINETVPNRFSPKSPDKAHLNLHINSLELGDSAVYFCASSDIPYNSPLHFGNGTRLTVT.

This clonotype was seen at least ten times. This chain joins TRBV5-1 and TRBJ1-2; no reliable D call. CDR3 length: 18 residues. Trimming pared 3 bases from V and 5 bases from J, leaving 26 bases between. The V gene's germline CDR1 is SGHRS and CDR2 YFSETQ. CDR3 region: CASSSSIDGEGDRYGYTF. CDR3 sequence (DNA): TGCGCCAGCAGCTCCTCGATAGACGGAGAGGGAGACCGTTATGGCTACACCTTC. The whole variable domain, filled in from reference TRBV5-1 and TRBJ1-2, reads KAGVTQTPRYLIKTRGQQVTLSCSPISGHRSVSWYQQTPGQGLQFLFEYFSETQRNKGNFPGRFSGRQFSNSRSEMNVSTLELGDSALYLCASSSSIDGEGDRYGYTFGSGTRLTVV.

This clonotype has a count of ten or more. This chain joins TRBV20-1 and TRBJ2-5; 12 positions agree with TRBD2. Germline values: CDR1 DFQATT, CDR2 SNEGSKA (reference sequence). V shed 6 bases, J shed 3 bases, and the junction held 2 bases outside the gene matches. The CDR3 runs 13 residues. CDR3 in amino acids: CSAGLAGKETQYF. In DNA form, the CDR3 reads TGCAGTGCCGGACTAGCGGGGAAAGAGACCCAGTACTTC.

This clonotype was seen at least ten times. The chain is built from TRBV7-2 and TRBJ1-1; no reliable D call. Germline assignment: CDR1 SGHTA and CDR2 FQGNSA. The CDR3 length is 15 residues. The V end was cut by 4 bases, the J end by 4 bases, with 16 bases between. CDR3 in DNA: TGTGCCAGCAGCTCCCCTAACCGGGCCCCCACTGAAGCTTTCTTT. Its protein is CASSSPNRAPTEAFF.

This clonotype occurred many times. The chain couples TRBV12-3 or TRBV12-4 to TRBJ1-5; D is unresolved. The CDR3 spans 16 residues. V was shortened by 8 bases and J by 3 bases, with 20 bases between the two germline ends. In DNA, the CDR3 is TGTGCCAGCTCCGAAATGGGATTAAATACCAATCAGCCCCAGCATTTT. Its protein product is CASSEMGLNTNQPQHF.

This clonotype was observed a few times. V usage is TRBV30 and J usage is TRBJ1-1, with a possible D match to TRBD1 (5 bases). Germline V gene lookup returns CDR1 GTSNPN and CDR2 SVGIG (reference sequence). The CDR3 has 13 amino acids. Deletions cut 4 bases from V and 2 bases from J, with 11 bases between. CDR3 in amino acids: CAWTDQGNTEAFF. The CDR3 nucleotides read TGTGCCTGGACCGACCAGGGAAACACTGAAGCTTTCTTT.